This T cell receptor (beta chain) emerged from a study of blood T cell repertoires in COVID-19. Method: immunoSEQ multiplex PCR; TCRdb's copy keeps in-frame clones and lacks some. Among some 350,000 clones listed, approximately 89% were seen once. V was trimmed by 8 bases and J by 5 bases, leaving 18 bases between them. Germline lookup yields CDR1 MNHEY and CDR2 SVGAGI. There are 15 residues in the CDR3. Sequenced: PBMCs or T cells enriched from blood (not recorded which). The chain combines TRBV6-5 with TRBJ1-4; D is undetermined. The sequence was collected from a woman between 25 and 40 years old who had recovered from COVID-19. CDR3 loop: CASGSQPRPNEKLFF. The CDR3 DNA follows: TGTGCCAGCGGGTCACAACCGAGGCCGAATGAAAAACTGTTTTTT.